The 14 T cell receptor beta chains given below trace back to one sample, sequenced in a study of T cell clonotyping in hematopoietic cell transplantation. Specified time point: recipient sample about 28 days before transplant, after cytoreduction. Generated by immunoSEQ multiplex PCR, the TCRdb table keeps only in-frame clones and is missing some. In the table there are about 10,000 clones, around 90% of which are singletons. The sequencing used peripheral blood mononuclear cells, collected before stem cell transplant. The receptor source for this set is a woman aged 50 to 60 with chronic myeloid leukemia. Some clones in this sample may be carry-over from other donors' samples.

This clone was picked up a small number of times. The chain carries TRBV6-6 and TRBJ2-5, with unresolved D. Deletions cut 5 bases from V and 1 base from J, with 2 bases between. This CDR3 comprises 11 residues. The germline V gene encodes CDR1 MNHNY and CDR2 SVGAGI (reference sequence). The chain's CDR3 is CASSPQETQYF. DNA of the CDR3: TGTGCCAGCAGTCCCCAAGAGACCCAGTACTTC.

The rearrangement links TRBV6-6 to TRBJ2-3; the D is unclear. The CDR3 runs 14 residues. V gave up 1 base and J gave up 2 bases, with 7 bases separating them. Germline CDR1 MNHNY, CDR2 SVGAGI (reference sequence). DNA for the CDR3: TGTGCCAGCAGTTACTTGGGCGTCACAGATACGCAGTATTTT. Translating gives CASSYLGVTDTQYF.

The rearrangement links TRBV29-1 to TRBJ2-1; 9 bases agree with TRBD1. The CDR3 extends over 14 amino acids. V lost 6 bases, J lost 4 bases, and 7 bases stayed unmatched. Germline-derived CDR1 and CDR2 are SQVTM and ANQGSEA. Here the CDR3 DNA reads TGCAGCGTACAGGGGGCTTCCTTTTACAATGAGCAGTTCTTC. Translating gives CSVQGASFYNEQFF.

The chain couples TRBV6-1 to TRBJ2-3, with D perhaps matching TRBD1 (6 bases). The CDR3 contains 15 residues. CDR1 is MNHNS, CDR2 SASEGT, per germline. V shed 3 bases and J shed 4 bases, with 14 bases lying between them. CDR3 sequence: CASSEITTGPDTQYF. The CDR3 nucleotides read TGTGCCAGCAGTGAGATTACCACAGGGCCAGATACGCAGTATTTT.

The V and J genes are TRBV6-5 and TRBJ2-7, with D unresolved. This CDR3 comprises 13 residues. The germline gives CDR1 MNHEY, CDR2 SVGAGI. The V gene lost 2 bases and the J gene lost 2 bases, with 7 bases spanning the gap. The CDR3 spells CASSYSRAYEQYF. The CDR3 DNA is TGTGCCAGCAGTTACAGCAGAGCCTACGAGCAGTACTTC.

The J gene is TRBJ2-4, the V gene TRBV4-1, with D possibly being TRBD1 (6 bases). The CDR3 loop spans 14 amino acids. Germline V CDR1 and CDR2: MGHRA, YSYEKL. Trimming removed 3 bases at V and 5 bases at J, with 11 bases between. The CDR3 here is CASSHENRENIQYF. The CDR3, as DNA: TGCGCCAGCAGCCACGAAAACAGGGAAAACATTCAGTACTTC.

This chain joins TRBV4-1 and TRBJ1-4; 9 nucleotides align to TRBD1. The V and J ends lost 4 bases and 8 bases, in that order; junction bases with no gene match: 14. This CDR3 is 17 amino acids long. CDR1 is MGHRA, CDR2 YSYEKL, per germline. CDR3 DNA: TGCGCCAGCAGCCCAAAACGAGCTGGGACAGGGCACGAAAAACTGTTTTTT. Amino acids: CASSPKRAGTGHEKLFF.

The genes are TRBV27 and TRBJ2-7, with TRBD1 matching over 10 bases. The germline V gene encodes CDR1 MNHEY and CDR2 SMNVEV (reference sequence). Trimming cost V 4 bases and J 5 bases; bases outside gene matches: 8. CDR3 size: 15 residues. The CDR3 spells CASSSTGGYFHEQYF. The CDR3 nucleotides are TGTGCCAGCAGTTCGACAGGGGGCTATTTCCACGAGCAGTACTTC.

The chain carries TRBV29-1 and TRBJ2-3; D unclear. CDR1 SQVTM and CDR2 ANQGSEA come from the germline V gene. The ends were cut back, 4 bases at V and 5 bases at J, with 10 bases in the middle. This CDR3 comprises 12 residues. The CDR3 sequence: CSVGKSGDTQYF. DNA of the CDR3: TGCAGCGTTGGGAAGAGTGGAGATACGCAGTATTTT.

V is TRBV5-4 and J is TRBJ2-2; maybe TRBD2 (6 bases). Trimming took off 6 bases at V and 2 bases at J, with 17 bases between the two ends. CDR1 and CDR2 (germline): SGHNT, YYREEE (reference sequence). This CDR3 region has 16 residues. For the CDR3, the DNA is TGTGCCAGCACCCCCGGAGGGCGGAGTAACACCGGGGAGCTGTTTTTT. Its translation: CASTPGGRSNTGELFF.

CDR3 protein: CASSATGAAYEQYF. As DNA, the CDR3 is TGTGCCAGTAGTGCAACAGGGGCCGCCTACGAGCAGTACTTC. The chain has TRBV19 and TRBJ2-7; 7 bases are a match to TRBD1. Germline CDR1 reads LNHDA; CDR2 reads SQIVND (reference sequence). Trimming took 5 bases from V and 2 from J; bases not matched to a gene: 6. The CDR3 is 14 amino acids.

The chain employs TRBV28 and TRBJ2-2; D is possibly TRBD2 (5 bases). The ends were cut back, 5 bases at V and 0 bases at J, with 10 bases in the middle. There are 15 residues in the CDR3. Germline V gene lookup returns CDR1 MDHEN and CDR2 SYDVKM. DNA of the CDR3: TGTGCCAGCAGTAGCGGCCACTCGAACACCGGGGAGCTGTTTTTT. It encodes CASSSGHSNTGELFF.

The V call is TRBV28, the J call TRBJ2-1; no clear D gene. The CDR3 sequence is 13 residues long. V was cut by 3 bases and J by 8 bases, with 11 bases left in between. The germline V gene encodes CDR1 MDHEN and CDR2 SYDVKM. CDR3 coding DNA: TGTGCCAGCAGTTTTCGGTCCTTTCATGAGCAGTTCTTC. Its translation is CASSFRSFHEQFF.

The V and J genes are TRBV7-9 and TRBJ1-2, with 8 bases fitting TRBD1. V dropped 4 bases and J dropped 8; count of bases not matched to a gene: 3. The CDR3 covers 12 residues. CDR1 and CDR2 (germline): SEHNR, FQNEAQ (reference sequence). The CDR3 DNA follows: TGTGCCAGCAGCTCCGGACAGGGAGGCTACACCTTC. It yields the protein CASSSGQGGYTF.